One and the same sample provided the 21 T cell receptor beta chains below, sequenced in a study of tumor and adjacent non-tumor tissue in lung cancer. This sample's RNA came from whole unsorted tissue. Distant lung tissue was collected more than 3 cm away from the tumor edge. TCRbeta libraries were built with three rounds of nested PCR, modified from ARM-PCR. TCRdb independently ran MiXCR on the multiplex PCR reads; one entry per CDR3 protein. Of some 100,000 distinct CDR3 sequences listed, 60% to 80% are singletons. Sequenced input: distant non-tumor lung tissue. These TCRs come from a man aged 25 to 45 with non-small cell lung cancer.

The chain is built from TRBV10-2 and TRBJ1-2; no reliable D call. V gave up 0 bases and J gave up 4 bases, with 12 bases separating them. The CDR3 covers 15 residues. The germline gives CDR1 WSHSY, CDR2 SAAADI. CDR3 loop: CASSESAGGSYGYTF. The CDR3 coding sequence is TGCGCCAGCAGTGAGTCGGCCGGCGGATCCTATGGCTACACCTTC.

About this clonotype: One end of the junction fails to match germline, which may point to a read error. The chain carries TRBV29-1 and TRBJ2-1, with D tentatively TRBD2 (5 bases). Germline values: CDR1 SQVTM, CDR2 ANQGSEA. The CDR3 runs 16 residues. CDR3 sequence: CSAVRSAWSSYNGQFF. CDR3 nucleotides: TGTAGCGCTGTGAGATCGGCTTGGAGCTCCTACAATGGGCAGTTCTTC.

A note on this clonotype: A much bigger clone sits one base away, suggesting this may be a read error. V is TRBV19 and J is TRBJ2-5, with D perhaps being TRBD1 or TRBD2 (5 bases each). Trimming left V 8 bases short and J 9 bases short, with 19 bases between. Germline V gives CDR1 LNHDA, CDR2 SQIVND (reference sequence). There are 13 residues in the CDR3. The CDR3 nucleotides are TGTGCCAGTGGGAGTAGGGGCCTGGGGGCCCAGTACTTC. This encodes CASGSRGLGAQYF.

This clonotype has a count of ten or more. The gene calls are TRBV12-3 or TRBV12-4 and TRBJ2-7, with TRBD2 matching 11 bases. There are 14 residues in the CDR3. J was trimmed by 4 bases and V by 4 bases; bases with no gene match: 3. The CDR3 nucleotides read TGTGCCAGCAGTTGGGGACTAGCGGATTACGAGCAGTACTTC. As protein: CASSWGLADYEQYF.

This clonotype ranks as medium-sized (0.01 to 0.1%). J is TRBJ2-1 and V is TRBV6-2 or TRBV6-3; the D gene is possibly TRBD2 (5 bases). Germline V lookup: CDR1 MNHEY, CDR2 SVGEGT. The CDR3 length is 12 residues. Trimming took 6 bases from V and 7 from J, leaving 10 bases between them. DNA of the CDR3: TGTGCCAGCAGCCTGACTATGAATGAGCAGTTCTTC. Protein product: CASSLTMNEQFF.

About this clonotype: Its ends do not fully match the called genes, so a read error is possible. The chain couples TRBV12-3 or TRBV12-4 to TRBJ2-2; D is perhaps TRBD1 or TRBD2 (5 bases each). This CDR3 has 15 amino acids. The CDR3, as DNA: TGTGCCAGCAGGCCGGCGGACAAGGCCACCGGGGAGCTGTTTTTC. Amino acids: CASRPADKATGELFF.

The chain uses TRBV11-2 and TRBJ2-3; possible D gene TRBD2, 5 bases. Germline V lookup: CDR1 SGHAT, CDR2 FQNNGV. The CDR3 runs to 12 residues. V lost 6 bases to trimming and J lost 13 bases, with 17 bases between them. CDR3 coding DNA: TGTGCCAGCAGTGCCAGGACTTTGTGGAAGTATTTT. This encodes CASSARTLWKYF.

This clonotype was seen more than once but under ten times. Since a much larger clone is just one base distant, this may be a read error. The chain has TRBV20-1 and TRBJ2-6; TRBD1 is a possible D gene (6 bases). Germline V gene sequence: CDR1 DFQATT, CDR2 SNEGSKA (reference sequence). The CDR3 length is 15 residues. The CDR3 DNA reads as TGCAGTGCTAGCCCTACAGGGCCCGGGGCCAACGTCCCGACTTTC. Translated: CSASPTGPGANVPTF.

The V call is TRBV20-1, the J call TRBJ2-1; TRBD2 matches at 7 bases. CDR1 DFQATT and CDR2 SNEGSKA come from the germline V gene (reference sequence). Germline trimming cut 6 bases from V and 9 bases from J; bases unmatched to any gene: 17. This CDR3 has 15 amino acids. In DNA, the CDR3 is TGCAGTGCAACCTCCCCACTATCGGGAGGTACTGAGCAGTTCTTC. Translating gives CSATSPLSGGTEQFF.

Note on this clonotype: At one of its ends the junction is not consistent with the germline gene, which may arise from a read error. V gene TRBV6-6 combines with J gene TRBJ1-4; D remains unclear. Germline V gene lookup returns CDR1 MNHNY and CDR2 SVGAGI (reference sequence). CDR3 length: 16 amino acids. The chain's CDR3 is CANSSHPYSSNERLFF. CDR3 in DNA: TGTGCCAACAGCAGCCACCCCTACAGCTCTAATGAAAGACTGTTTTTT.

This clonotype was seen repeatedly, ten times or more. The chain uses TRBV28 and TRBJ2-2, with D perhaps TRBD1 or TRBD2 (6 bases each). Looked up from germline, CDR1 is MDHEN and CDR2 is SYDVKM. The V and J ends lost 4 bases and 7 bases respectively, with 16 bases between them. There are 15 residues in the CDR3. CDR3 in amino acids: CASSSLGGRDGELFF. In DNA, the CDR3 is TGTGCCAGCAGTTCCCTAGGGGGGCGAGACGGGGAGCTGTTTTTT.

This clonotype has only one observation. The gene calls are TRBV20-1 and TRBJ2-7, with D possibly TRBD1 on 6 matching bases. V dropped 1 base and J dropped 4 bases, with 17 bases sitting between them. Per the germline V gene, CDR1 is DFQATT and CDR2 is SNEGSKA (reference sequence). This CDR3 has 15 amino acids. The CDR3 loop is CSARGIGGLFYEQYF. For the CDR3, the DNA is TGCAGTGCTAGAGGGATAGGGGGTCTTTTTTACGAGCAGTACTTC.

This clonotype was seen a handful of times. The junction departs from the called germline gene at one end, perhaps through a read error. V usage is TRBV29-1 and J usage is TRBJ2-1; tentative D call: TRBD2 (6 bases). From germline, CDR1 is SQVTM and CDR2 ANQGSEA. The CDR3 is made up of 11 amino acids. The CDR3 sequence is CCARLGNEQFF. The CDR3 DNA reads as TGCTGCGCCCGACTAGGTAATGAGCAGTTTTTC.

This clonotype showed up many times. The chain is built from TRBV5-1 and TRBJ2-2, with D possibly being TRBD2 (6 bases). The germline V and J ends were trimmed by 4 bases and 7 bases, with 14 bases remaining between them. The CDR3 extends over 14 amino acids. Germline CDR1 is SGHRS and CDR2 is YFSETQ. CDR3 DNA sequence: TGCGCCAGCAGCCGGAGGGCCGGAGGCGGGGAGCTGTTTTTT. It encodes CASSRRAGGGELFF.

A remark on this clonotype: Since no conserved phenylalanine or tryptophan closes the CDR3, a read error is the likely cause. The limits of the CDR3 on the DNA are not certain, so only TCRdb's listed CDR3 is given. The chain has TRBV29-1 and TRBJ1-1. From germline, CDR1 is SQVTM and CDR2 ANQGSEA. The CDR3 is 12 amino acids long, termini counted. CDR3 region: CSLAWHGIEVFL.

This clonotype showed up many times. This chain connects TRBV12-3 or TRBV12-4 to TRBJ1-1; the D is unclear. CDR3 size: 11 residues. Trimming took off 3 bases at V and 10 bases at J, with 9 bases between the two ends. The CDR3 region is CASSFSEGAFF. CDR3 DNA sequence: TGTGCCAGCAGTTTCTCGGAAGGAGCTTTCTTT.

Of note for this clonotype: A much larger clone is a single base away; this may be a read error. The chain links TRBV29-1 to TRBJ1-1; D ambiguous. The germline V gene encodes CDR1 SQVTM and CDR2 ANQGSEA. This CDR3 has 10 amino acids. The DNA for the CDR3 is TGCAGCGTTGATAATAGCGAAGCTCTCTTT. Its translation: CSVDNSEALF.

In its sample, this clonotype was seen a few times. The chain recombines TRBV19 with TRBJ2-7; D is unclear. This CDR3 spans 14 amino acids. V gave up 5 bases and J gave up 3 bases, with 14 bases separating them. CDR1 LNHDA and CDR2 SQIVND come from the germline V gene (reference sequence). The CDR3 loop reads CASSSDGTNYEQYF. The CDR3 DNA reads TGTGCCAGTAGTTCGGACGGAACCAACTACGAGCAGTACTTC.

This clonotype was found once. The rearrangement uses TRBV5-4 and TRBJ1-1, with unresolved D. CDR3 length: 14 amino acids. V lost 4 bases, J lost 0 bases, and 10 bases lay in between. CDR1 and CDR2 (germline): SGHNT, YYREEE (reference sequence). The CDR3 DNA is TGTGCCAGCAGCGGCGGAGTGCTGAACACTGAAGCTTTCTTT. Encoded protein: CASSGGVLNTEAFF. The complete variable domain, with remaining parts taken from reference TRBV5-4 and TRBJ1-1, reads ETGVTQSPTHLIKTRGQQVTLRCSSQSGHNTVSWYQQALGQGPQFIFQYYREEENGRGNFPPRFSGLQFPNYSSELNVNALELDDSALYLCASSGGVLNTEAFFGQGTRLTVV.

The rearrangement joins TRBV20-1 to TRBJ1-3; 7 positions match TRBD1. CDR1 and CDR2 from the germline V gene are DFQATT and SNEGSKA (reference sequence). V was pared by 7 bases and J by 2 bases, with 8 bases of the junction left unmatched. The CDR3 has 14 amino acids. Here the CDR3 reads CSVRTGLAGNTIYF. For the CDR3, the DNA is TGCAGTGTTAGGACAGGCTTGGCTGGAAACACCATATATTTT.

A word on this clonotype: Being one base from a much bigger clone, this may be a read error. V and J are TRBV28 and TRBJ1-1; D not resolved. The CDR3 runs to 13 residues. Germline assignment: CDR1 MDHEN and CDR2 SYDVKM. In nucleotides, the CDR3 is TGTACCAGCAGTCAACAGACGGTTGCTGAAGCTTTCTTT. This codes for CTSSQQTVAEAFF.